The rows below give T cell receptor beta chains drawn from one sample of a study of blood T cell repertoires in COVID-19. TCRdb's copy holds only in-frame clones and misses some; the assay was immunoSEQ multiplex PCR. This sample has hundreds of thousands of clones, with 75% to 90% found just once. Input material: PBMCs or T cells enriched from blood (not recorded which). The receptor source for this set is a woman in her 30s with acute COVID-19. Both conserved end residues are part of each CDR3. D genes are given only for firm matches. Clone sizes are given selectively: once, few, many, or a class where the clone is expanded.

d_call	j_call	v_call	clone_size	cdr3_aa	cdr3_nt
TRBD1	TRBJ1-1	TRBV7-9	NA	CASSLVRQTGAMNTEAFF	TGTGCCAGCAGCTTAGTCCGGCAGACAGGGGCAATGAACACTGAAGCTTTCTTT
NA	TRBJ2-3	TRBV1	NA	CTSSHRAGGRDTQYF	TGCACCAGCAGCCACCGGGCAGGGGGCAGAGATACGCAGTATTTT
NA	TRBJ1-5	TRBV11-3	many	CASDRGNQPQHF	TGTGCCAGCGATCGGGGGAATCAGCCCCAGCATTTT
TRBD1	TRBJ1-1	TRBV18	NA	CASSVKGADTEAFF	TGTGCCAGCTCAGTCAAGGGGGCGGACACTGAAGCTTTCTTT
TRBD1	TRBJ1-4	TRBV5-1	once	CASSLGQGTANEKLFF	TGCGCCAGCAGCCTAGGACAGGGGACCGCTAATGAAAAACTGTTTTTT
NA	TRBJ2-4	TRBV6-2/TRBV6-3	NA	CASSHERVLPTLTDF	TGTGCCAGCAGTCACGAGCGGGTGCTACCAACCTTAACGGACTTC
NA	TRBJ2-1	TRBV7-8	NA	CASSLASSSRSSNEQFF	TGTGCCAGCAGCTTAGCGTCTAGCTCAAGGTCCTCCAATGAGCAGTTCTTC
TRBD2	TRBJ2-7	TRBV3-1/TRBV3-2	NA	CASSQDNSGGAPITYEQYF	TGTGCCAGCAGCCAAGATAATAGCGGGGGGGCCCCAATAACCTACGAGCAGTACTTC
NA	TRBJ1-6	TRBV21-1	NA	CASSSSGTGEFKRSPLHF	TGTGCCAGCAGCAGCTCCGGGACAGGGGAATTTAAGCGGTCACCCCTCCACTTT
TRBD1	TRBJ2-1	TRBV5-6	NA	CASSANDRGRWVGDEQFF	TGTGCCAGCAGCGCTAACGACAGGGGCCGATGGGTCGGCGATGAGCAGTTCTTC
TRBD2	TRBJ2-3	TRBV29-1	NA	CSATGLAGVSADTQYF	TGCAGCGCCACTGGACTAGCGGGAGTTAGCGCAGATACGCAGTATTTT
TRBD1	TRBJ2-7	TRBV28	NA	CASSPPGQGAREQYF	TGTGCCAGCAGTCCACCCGGCCAGGGGGCGCGTGAGCAGTACTTC
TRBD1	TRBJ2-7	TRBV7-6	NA	CASSRETGWDSYEQYF	TGTGCCAGCAGCCGTGAGACAGGGTGGGATTCCTACGAGCAGTACTTC
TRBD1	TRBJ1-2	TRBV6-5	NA	CASSYSGGRGSAGYTF	TGTGCCAGCAGTTACTCAGGTGGCAGGGGGAGTGCTGGCTACACCTTC
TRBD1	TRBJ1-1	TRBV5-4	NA	CASSLGQGARGTEAFF	TGTGCCAGCAGCTTGGGACAGGGGGCGAGGGGCACTGAAGCTTTCTTT
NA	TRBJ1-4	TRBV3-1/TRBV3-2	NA	CASSHGVLANEKLFF	TGTGCCAGCAGCCACGGGGTCTTGGCTAATGAAAAACTGTTTTTT
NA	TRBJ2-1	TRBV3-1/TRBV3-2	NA	CASSQGRRGEQFF	TGTGCCAGCAGCCAAGGTAGGAGGGGAGAGCAGTTCTTC
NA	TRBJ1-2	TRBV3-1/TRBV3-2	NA	CASSQDNRDGGYTF	TGTGCCAGCAGCCAAGATAACAGGGACGGCGGCTACACCTTC
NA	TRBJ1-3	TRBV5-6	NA	CASSLRTVGRGNTIYF	TGTGCCAGCAGCCTACGGACGGTGGGGCGAGGAAACACCATATATTTT
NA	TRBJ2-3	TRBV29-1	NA	CSALNLYRPHTDTQYF	TGCAGCGCCCTGAACCTCTACAGACCACACACAGATACGCAGTATTTT
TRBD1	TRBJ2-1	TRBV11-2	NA	CASTPHPWDRYNEQFF	TGTGCCAGCACCCCTCACCCGTGGGACAGATACAATGAGCAGTTCTTC